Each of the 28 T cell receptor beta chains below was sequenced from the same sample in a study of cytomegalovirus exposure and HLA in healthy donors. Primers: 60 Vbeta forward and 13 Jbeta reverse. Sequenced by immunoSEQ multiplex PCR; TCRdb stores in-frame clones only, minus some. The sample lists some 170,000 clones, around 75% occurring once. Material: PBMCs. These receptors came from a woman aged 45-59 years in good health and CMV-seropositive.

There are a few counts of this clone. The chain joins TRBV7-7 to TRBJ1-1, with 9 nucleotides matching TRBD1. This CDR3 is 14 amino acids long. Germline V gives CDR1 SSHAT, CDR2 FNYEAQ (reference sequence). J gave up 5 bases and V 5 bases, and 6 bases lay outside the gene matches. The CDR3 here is CASSKWTGETEAFF. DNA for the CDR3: TGTGCCAGCAGCAAATGGACAGGGGAGACTGAAGCTTTCTTT. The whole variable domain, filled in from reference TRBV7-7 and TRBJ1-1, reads GAGVSQSPRYKVTKRGQDVTLRCDPISSHATLYWYQQALGQGPEFLTYFNYEAQPDKSGLPSDRFSAERPEGSISTLTIQRTEQRDSAMYRCASSKWTGETEAFFGQGTRLTVV.

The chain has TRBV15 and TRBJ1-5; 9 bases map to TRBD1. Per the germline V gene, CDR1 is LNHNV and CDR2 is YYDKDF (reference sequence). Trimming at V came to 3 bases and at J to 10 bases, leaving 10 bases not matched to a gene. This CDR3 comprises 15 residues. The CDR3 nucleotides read TGTGCCACCAGCAGGCAACAGGGGGCTATTGGACCCCAGCATTTT. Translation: CATSRQQGAIGPQHF. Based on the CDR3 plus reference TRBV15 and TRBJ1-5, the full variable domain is DAMVIQNPRYQVTQFGKPVTLSCSQTLNHNVMYWYQQKSSQAPKLLFHYYDKDFNNEADTPDNFQSRRPNTSFCFLDIRSPGLGDTAMYLCATSRQQGAIGPQHFGDGTRLSIL.

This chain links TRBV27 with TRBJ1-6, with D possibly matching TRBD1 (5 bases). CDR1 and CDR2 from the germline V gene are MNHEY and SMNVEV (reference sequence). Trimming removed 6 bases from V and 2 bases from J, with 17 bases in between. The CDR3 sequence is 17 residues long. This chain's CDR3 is CASRLGGVTPYNSPLHF. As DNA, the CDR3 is TGTGCCAGCAGGCTGGGAGGGGTTACCCCCTATAATTCACCCCTCCACTTT.

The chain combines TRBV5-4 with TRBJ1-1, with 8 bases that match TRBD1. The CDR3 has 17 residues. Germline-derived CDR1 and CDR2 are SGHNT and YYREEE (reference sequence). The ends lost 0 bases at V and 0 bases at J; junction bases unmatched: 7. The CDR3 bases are TGTGCCAGCAGCTTGGATCCGGGACAGGAGTTGAACACTGAAGCTTTCTTT. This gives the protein CASSLDPGQELNTEAFF.

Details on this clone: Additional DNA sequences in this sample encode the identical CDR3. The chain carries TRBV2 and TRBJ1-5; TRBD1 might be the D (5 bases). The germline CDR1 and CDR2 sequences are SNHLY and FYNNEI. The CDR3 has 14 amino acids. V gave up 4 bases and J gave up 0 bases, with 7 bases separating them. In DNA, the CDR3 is TGTGCCAGCAGTGCACAGGTTAGCAATCAGCCCCAGCATTTT. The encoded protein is CASSAQVSNQPQHF. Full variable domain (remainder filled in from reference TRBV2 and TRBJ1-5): EPEVTQTPSHQVTQMGQEVILRCVPISNHLYFYWYRQILGQKVEFLVSFYNNEISEKSEIFDDQFSVERPDGSNFTLKIRSTKLEDSAMYFCASSAQVSNQPQHFGDGTRLSIL.

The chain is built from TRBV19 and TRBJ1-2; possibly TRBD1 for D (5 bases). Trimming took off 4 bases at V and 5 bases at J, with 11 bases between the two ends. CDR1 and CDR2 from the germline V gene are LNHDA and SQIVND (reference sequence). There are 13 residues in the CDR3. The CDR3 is CASSSREGYGYTF. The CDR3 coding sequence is TGTGCCAGTAGTAGCAGGGAGGGATATGGCTACACCTTC.

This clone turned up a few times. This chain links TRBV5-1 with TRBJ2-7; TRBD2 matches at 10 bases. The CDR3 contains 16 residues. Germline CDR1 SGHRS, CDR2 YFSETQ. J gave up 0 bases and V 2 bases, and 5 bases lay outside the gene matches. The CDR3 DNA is TGCGCCAGCAGCTTACTAGCGGGACAAAGCTCCTACGAGCAGTACTTC. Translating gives CASSLLAGQSSYEQYF.

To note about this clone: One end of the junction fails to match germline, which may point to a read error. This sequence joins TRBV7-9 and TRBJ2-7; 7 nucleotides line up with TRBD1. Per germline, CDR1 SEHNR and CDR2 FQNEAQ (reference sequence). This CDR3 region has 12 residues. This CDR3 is CSSTRDSYEQYF. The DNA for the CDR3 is TGTTCCAGCACCCGGGACAGCTACGAGCAGTACTTC.

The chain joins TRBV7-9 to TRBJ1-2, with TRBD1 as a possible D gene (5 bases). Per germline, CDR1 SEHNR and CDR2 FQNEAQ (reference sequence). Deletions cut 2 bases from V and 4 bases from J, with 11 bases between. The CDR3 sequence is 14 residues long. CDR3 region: CASSLTPTAYGYTF. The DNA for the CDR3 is TGTGCCAGCAGCTTAACCCCGACAGCCTATGGCTACACCTTC.

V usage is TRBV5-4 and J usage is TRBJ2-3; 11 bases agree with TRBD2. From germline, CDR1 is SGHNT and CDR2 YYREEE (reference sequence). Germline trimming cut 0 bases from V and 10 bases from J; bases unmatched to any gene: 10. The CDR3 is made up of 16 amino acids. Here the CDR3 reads CASSLALAGGPGAQYF. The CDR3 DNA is TGTGCCAGCAGCTTGGCGCTAGCGGGGGGCCCTGGTGCGCAGTATTTT.

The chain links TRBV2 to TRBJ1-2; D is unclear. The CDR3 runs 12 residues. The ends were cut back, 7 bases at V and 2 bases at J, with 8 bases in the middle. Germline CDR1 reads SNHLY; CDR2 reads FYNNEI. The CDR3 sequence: CASKQLNYGYTF. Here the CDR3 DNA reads TGTGCCAGCAAACAGCTAAACTATGGCTACACCTTC.

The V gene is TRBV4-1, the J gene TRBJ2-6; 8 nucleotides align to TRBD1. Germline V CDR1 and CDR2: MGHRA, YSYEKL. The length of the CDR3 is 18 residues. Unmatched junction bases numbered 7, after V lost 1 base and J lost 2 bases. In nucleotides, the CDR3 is TGCGCCAGCAGCCAAGTGCTCCAGGGGGCGACTGGGGCCAACGTCCTGACTTTC. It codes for CASSQVLQGATGANVLTF.

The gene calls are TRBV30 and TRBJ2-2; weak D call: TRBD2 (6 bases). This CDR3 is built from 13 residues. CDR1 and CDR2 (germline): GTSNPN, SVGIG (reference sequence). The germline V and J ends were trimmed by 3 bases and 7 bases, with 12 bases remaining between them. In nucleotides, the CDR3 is TGTGCCTGGAGCTTTACCGGGGGCGGGGAGCTGTTTTTT. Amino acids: CAWSFTGGGELFF.

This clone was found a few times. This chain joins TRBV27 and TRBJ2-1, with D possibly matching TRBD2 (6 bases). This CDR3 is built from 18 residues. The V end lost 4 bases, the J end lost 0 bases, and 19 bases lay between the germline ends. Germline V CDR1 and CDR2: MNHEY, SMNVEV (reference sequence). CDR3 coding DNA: TGTGCCAGCAGTTCGCCGGGTGGTGGGGGGAGCTCCTACAATGAGCAGTTCTTC. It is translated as CASSSPGGGGSSYNEQFF.

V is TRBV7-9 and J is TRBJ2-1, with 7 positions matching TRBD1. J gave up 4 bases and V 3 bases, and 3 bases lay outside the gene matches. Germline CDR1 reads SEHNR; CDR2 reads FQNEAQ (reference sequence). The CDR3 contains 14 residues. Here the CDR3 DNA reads TGTGCCAGCAGCTTGGGACAGCCATACAATGAGCAGTTCTTC. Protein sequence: CASSLGQPYNEQFF.

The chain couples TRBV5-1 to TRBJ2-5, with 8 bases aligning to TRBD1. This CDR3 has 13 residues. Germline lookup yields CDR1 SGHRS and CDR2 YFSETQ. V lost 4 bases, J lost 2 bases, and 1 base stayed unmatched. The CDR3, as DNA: TGCGCCAGCAGCCGGGACAGGCAAGAGACCCAGTACTTC. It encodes CASSRDRQETQYF.

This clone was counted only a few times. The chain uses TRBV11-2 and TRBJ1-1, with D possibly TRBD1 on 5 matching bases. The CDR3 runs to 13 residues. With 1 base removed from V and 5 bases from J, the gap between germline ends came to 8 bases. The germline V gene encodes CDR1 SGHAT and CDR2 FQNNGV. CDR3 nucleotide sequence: TGTGCCAGCAGCTTAGTGGGGGGGACTGAAGCTTTCTTT. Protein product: CASSLVGGTEAFF. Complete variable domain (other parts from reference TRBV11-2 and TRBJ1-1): EAGVAQSPRYKIIEKRQSVAFWCNPISGHATLYWYQQILGQGPKLLIQFQNNGVVDDSQLPKDRFSAERLKGVDSTLKIQPAKLEDSAVYLCASSLVGGTEAFFGQGTRLTVV.

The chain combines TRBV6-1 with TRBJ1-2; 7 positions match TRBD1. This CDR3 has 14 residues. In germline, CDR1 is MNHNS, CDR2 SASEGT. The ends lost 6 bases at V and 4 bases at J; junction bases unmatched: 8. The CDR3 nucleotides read TGTGCCAGCAGAGGCGGGACAGCGGCCTATGGCTACACCTTC. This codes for CASRGGTAAYGYTF.

The CDR3 sequence is CASSIRRGGTEAFF. The CDR3 coding sequence is TGTGCCAGTAGTATAAGGAGGGGGGGCACTGAAGCTTTCTTT. The chain combines TRBV19 with TRBJ1-1; possibly TRBD1 for D (6 bases). Trimming shortened V by 2 bases and J by 4 bases, and 11 bases separated the two germline ends. Looked up from germline, CDR1 is LNHDA and CDR2 is SQIVND (reference sequence). The length of the CDR3 is 14 residues.

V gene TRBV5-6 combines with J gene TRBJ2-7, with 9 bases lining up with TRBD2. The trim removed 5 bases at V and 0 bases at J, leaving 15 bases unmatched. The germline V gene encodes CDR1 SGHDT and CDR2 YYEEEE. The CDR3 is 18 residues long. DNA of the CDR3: TGTGCCAGCAGTGGGGGAGCGGGAGGCGGGGGGTACTCCTACGAGCAGTACTTC. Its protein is CASSGGAGGGGYSYEQYF.

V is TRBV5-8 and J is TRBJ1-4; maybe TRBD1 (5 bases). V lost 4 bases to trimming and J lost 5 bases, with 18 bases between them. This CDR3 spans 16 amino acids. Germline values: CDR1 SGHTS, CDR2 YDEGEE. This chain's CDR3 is CASSLWGAGPNEKLFF. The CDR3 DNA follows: TGTGCCAGCAGCCTTTGGGGCGCAGGCCCCAATGAAAAACTGTTTTTT.

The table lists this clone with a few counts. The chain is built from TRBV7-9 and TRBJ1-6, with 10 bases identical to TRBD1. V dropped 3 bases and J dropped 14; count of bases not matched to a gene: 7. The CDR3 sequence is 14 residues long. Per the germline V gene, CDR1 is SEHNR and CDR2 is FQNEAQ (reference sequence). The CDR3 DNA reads TGTGCCAGCAGCTTCCAGGACAGGGGGGATTCCCTCCACTTT. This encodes CASSFQDRGDSLHF.

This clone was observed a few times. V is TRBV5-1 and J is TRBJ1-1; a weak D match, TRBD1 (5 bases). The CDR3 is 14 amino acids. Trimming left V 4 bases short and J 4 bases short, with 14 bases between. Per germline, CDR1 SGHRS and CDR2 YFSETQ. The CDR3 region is CASSLSQGFTEAFF. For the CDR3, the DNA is TGCGCCAGCAGCCTGTCTCAGGGTTTCACTGAAGCTTTCTTT.

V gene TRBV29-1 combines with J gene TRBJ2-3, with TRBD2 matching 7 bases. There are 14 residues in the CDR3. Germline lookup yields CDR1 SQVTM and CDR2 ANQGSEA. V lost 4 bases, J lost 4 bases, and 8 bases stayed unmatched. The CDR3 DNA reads TGCAGCGTTGTTTACGGGGGGAGGGCAGATACGCAGTATTTT. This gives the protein CSVVYGGRADTQYF.

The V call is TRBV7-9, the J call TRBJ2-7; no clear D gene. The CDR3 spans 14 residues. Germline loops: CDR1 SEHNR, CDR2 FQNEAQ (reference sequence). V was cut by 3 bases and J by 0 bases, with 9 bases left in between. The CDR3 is CASSFSVSSYEQYF. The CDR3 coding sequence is TGTGCCAGCAGCTTCTCTGTGAGCTCCTACGAGCAGTACTTC.

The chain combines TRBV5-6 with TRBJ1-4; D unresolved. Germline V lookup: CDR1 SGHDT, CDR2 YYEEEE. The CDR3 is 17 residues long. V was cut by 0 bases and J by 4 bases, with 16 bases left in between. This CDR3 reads CASSLVPSFPDNEKLFF. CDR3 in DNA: TGTGCCAGCAGCTTGGTCCCGTCCTTTCCAGATAATGAAAAACTGTTTTTT.

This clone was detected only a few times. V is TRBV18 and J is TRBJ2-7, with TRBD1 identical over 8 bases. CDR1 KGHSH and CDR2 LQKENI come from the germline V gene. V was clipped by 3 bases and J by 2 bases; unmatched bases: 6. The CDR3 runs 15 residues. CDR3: CASSPVGQVAYEQYF. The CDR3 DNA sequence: TGTGCCAGCTCACCGGTGGGACAGGTTGCCTACGAGCAGTACTTC.

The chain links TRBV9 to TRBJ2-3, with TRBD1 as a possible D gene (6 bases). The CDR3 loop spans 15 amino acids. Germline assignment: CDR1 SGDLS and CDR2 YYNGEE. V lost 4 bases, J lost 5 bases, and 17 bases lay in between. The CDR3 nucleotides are TGTGCCAGCAGCCTACTACAGGGACATGGAGATACGCAGTATTTT. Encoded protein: CASSLLQGHGDTQYF. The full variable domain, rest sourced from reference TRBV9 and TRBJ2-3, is DSGVTQTPKHLITATGQRVTLRCSPRSGDLSVYWYQQSLDQGLQFLIQYYNGEERAKGNILERFSAQQFPDLHSELNLSSLELGDSALYFCASSLLQGHGDTQYFGPGTRLTVL.